These 6 T cell receptor beta chains share one sample of origin, sequenced in a study of blood T cell repertoires in COVID-19. TCRdb's copy holds only in-frame clones and misses some; the assay was immunoSEQ multiplex PCR. The sample lists roughly 180,000 clones, approximately 81% occurring once. The sequenced material came from peripheral blood. The receptors stem from a woman in her forties or fifties with COVID-19, enrolled during active disease.

The chain has TRBV3-1 (or the pseudogene TRBV3-2) and TRBJ2-3, with 7 bases matching TRBD2. Looked up from germline, CDR1 is LGHDT and CDR2 is YNNKEL (reference sequence). The CDR3 contains 14 residues. The junction had 4 bases not matched to a gene; V was cut back by 4 bases and J by 3 bases. The CDR3: CASSPGLVTDTQYF. In DNA form, the CDR3 reads TGTGCCAGCAGCCCTGGACTAGTGACAGATACGCAGTATTTT.

The J gene is TRBJ1-6, the V gene TRBV30; D not resolved. CDR1 GTSNPN and CDR2 SVGIG come from the germline V gene (reference sequence). V shed 0 bases and J shed 6 bases, with 18 bases lying between them. CDR3 length equals 17 residues. Written as DNA, the CDR3 is TGTGCCTGGAGTGTACCCGGGAGATTGCCCGCTAATTCACCCCTCCACTTT. The encoded protein is CAWSVPGRLPANSPLHF.

The chain links TRBV7-9 to TRBJ2-7; 9 nucleotides agree with TRBD1. The CDR3 spans 16 residues. The V gene end was trimmed by 4 bases and the J gene end by 3 bases; junction bases not matched to a gene: 10. CDR1 is SEHNR, CDR2 FQNEAQ, per germline (reference sequence). CDR3 nucleotide sequence: TGTGCCAGCAGCTCCCGGGACAGGGAGTCGGTCTACGAGCAGTACTTC. Protein sequence: CASSSRDRESVYEQYF.

The J gene is TRBJ2-1, the V gene TRBV24-1; TRBD1 agrees at 8 bases. There are 12 residues in the CDR3. The germline V gene encodes CDR1 KGHDR and CDR2 SFDVKD. V lost 4 bases, J lost 11 bases, and 3 bases stayed unmatched. CDR3 in amino acids: CATSDRTGKQFF. For the CDR3, the DNA is TGTGCCACCAGTGACCGGACAGGGAAGCAGTTCTTC.

V and J are TRBV4-3 and TRBJ1-4, with a tentative D call TRBD1 (5 bases). This CDR3 spans 15 amino acids. The germline gives CDR1 LGHNA, CDR2 YSLEER. The germline V and J ends were trimmed by 2 bases and 8 bases, with 15 bases remaining between them. The CDR3, as DNA: TGCGCCAGCAGCCAAACAGACAGAATAGACGAAAAACTGTTTTTT. Translated: CASSQTDRIDEKLFF.

The rearrangement uses TRBV5-1 and TRBJ2-6; 7 nucleotides line up with TRBD2. V lost 7 bases and J lost 2; bases outside the gene matches: 3. The CDR3 sequence is 14 residues long. Germline V gene sequence: CDR1 SGHRS, CDR2 YFSETQ. Here the CDR3 reads CASSGGAGANVLTF. CDR3 in DNA: TGCGCCAGCTCTGGGGGGGCTGGGGCCAACGTCCTGACTTTC.